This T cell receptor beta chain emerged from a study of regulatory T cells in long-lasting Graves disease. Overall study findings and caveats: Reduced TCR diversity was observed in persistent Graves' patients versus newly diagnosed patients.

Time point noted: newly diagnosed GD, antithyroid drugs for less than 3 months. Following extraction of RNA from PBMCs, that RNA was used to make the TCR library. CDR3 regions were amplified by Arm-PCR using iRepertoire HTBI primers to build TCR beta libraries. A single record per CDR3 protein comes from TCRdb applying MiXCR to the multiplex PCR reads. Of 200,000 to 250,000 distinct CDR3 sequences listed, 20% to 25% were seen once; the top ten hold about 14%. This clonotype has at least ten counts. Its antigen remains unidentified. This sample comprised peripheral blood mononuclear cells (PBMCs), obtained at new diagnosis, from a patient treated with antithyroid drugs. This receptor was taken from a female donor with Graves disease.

The CDR3 DNA sequence: TGCAGTGCTATTACTTCCCGGACAGGGGCGCCCAATGAGCAGTTCTTC. Translating it yields CSAITSRTGAPNEQFF. The rearrangement joins TRBV20-1 to TRBJ2-1; 9 nucleotides match TRBD1. CDR3 length: 16 amino acids. Germline CDR1 DFQATT, CDR2 SNEGSKA (reference sequence). With V trimmed by 4 bases and J by 6 bases, 13 bases remained unmatched.